This TCR beta chain was sequenced during a study of OX40 agonist ivuxolimab in advanced cancers. Study-level findings and limits: No antigen was identified for the clonally expanded peripheral T cells.

The V gene's germline CDR1 is SGHAT and CDR2 FQNNGV. Trimming pared 0 bases from V and 5 bases from J, leaving 9 bases between. The CDR3 loop spans 14 amino acids. Worth noting for this clone: Its antigen is not identified.

Assay: immunoSEQ multiplex PCR; the TCRdb copy retains only in-frame clones and omits some. The data show about 50,000 clones, approximately 86% seen once. Sequenced material: CD4+ or CD8+ T cells sorted from blood, taken in a trial of the OX40 agonist ivuxolimab. The receptor was derived from an adult with an advanced solid tumor such as melanoma, head and neck, liver or kidney cancer. V is TRBV11-2 and J is TRBJ2-3; D tentatively fits TRBD1 or TRBD2 (6 bases each). The CDR3 region is CASSLDRGVDTQYF. The CDR3 DNA reads TGTGCCAGCAGCTTAGATAGGGGGGTAGATACGCAGTATTTT.